This T cell receptor (beta chain) is from a study of blood T cell repertoires in COVID-19 (dated by TCRdb to about 2020). The study in broad terms: Samples covering the acute and convalescent phases of COVID-19 were provided by collaborators in the United States, Italy and Spain. The prospective study material was composed of cDNA or gDNA derived from T cells, B-cell-depleted T cells, or PBMCs. Deeply sampled blood TCRbeta repertoires from subjects exposed to, actively infected with, or recovered from COVID-19 were included in the dataset. The repertoires were released in a freely available public database meant as a resource for research on the immune response to SARS-CoV-2. The samples were drawn from two sources: the first 160 participants of the ongoing ImmuneRACE study, and 1,000 to 1,500 subjects contributed by 6 global collaborators. Sample metadata almost always included a de-identified subject ID, COVID-19 status, age in years and sex. Where available, HLA class I and class II types were taken from metadata supplied by the sample provider and were not determined by assay-based typing.

The CDR3 contains 15 residues, cysteine and phenylalanine counted. Of all the DNA, just the CDR3 is kept, 45 bases in frame from base 1. V has 5 bases trimmed and J has 7 bases trimmed; junction bases matching no gene number 10. The germline V gene specifies MGHRA as CDR1 and YSYEKL as CDR2. What the study reported, not specific to this receptor: The amount of clinical and demographic metadata varied by source and participant and was provided uncurated.

The immunoSEQ Assay, a bias-controlled multiplex PCR, was used to amplify TCRbeta CDR3 regions from genomic DNA. The paper's processing steps were these. Within the assay, amplification of reference gene primers was used to estimate how many nucleated cells each sample contained. Sequence reads were collapsed and filtered to measure the absolute abundance of every unique TCRbeta CDR3 rearrangement. For each sample, productive Simpson clonality was calculated as the square root of Simpson's diversity index over productive rearrangements. In TCRdb, the immuneACCESS table is reduced to in-frame sequences with V and J assigned. These tables do not hold every clone; where another copy was compared, an unresolved V gene accounts for under half, and the others remain unexplained. V and J calls plus clone size are reproduced from that table; the DNA served to infer D and trimming. This sample gives 140,000 to 150,000 clones in total; roughly 80% of them show up just once. The biggest ten clones account for 3.5% of the sample.

Another Seattle source contributed samples from volunteer blood donors who had recovered from COVID-19. Each collaborating institution followed its own protocols to collect whole blood in K2EDTA tubes. For TCRbeta analysis, collaborators shipped samples as frozen whole blood, isolated PBMCs, or DNA extracted from either of those sample types. In regard to this clone: Its target antigen remains unknown. The record has no base qualities; no much larger clone is one base away.

The clonotype originates from a man in his 70s who had recovered from COVID-19. The source material was peripheral blood. In this chain, TRBV4-1 is recombined with TRBJ2-1; TRBD2 lines up with 8 middle nucleotides. The CDR3 is CASSSHPGGYNEQFF. The DNA sequence is given as TGCGCCAGCAGCTCCCACCCGGGGGGGTATAATGAGCAGTTCTTC.